The sequence of this T cell receptor beta chain was determined in a study of shared T cell receptors in the human thymus. The CDR3 runs 22 residues. Germline CDR1 and CDR2: SGDLS and YYNGEE. The V end lost 0 bases, the J end lost 0 bases, and 29 bases lay between the germline ends. The repertoire was sequenced with immunoSEQ multiplex PCR; TCRdb's copy has only in-frame clones and lacks some. The data contain 700,000 or so clones, 75% to 90% of them singletons. This sample was also put to use in a study of human thymus T cells. That study reports: The related literature has documented a marked overlap of thymic repertoires among unrelated individuals.

The rearrangement uses TRBV9 and TRBJ2-3; a weak D match, TRBD2 (7 bases). Sample: thymocytes. The TCR sequence derives from a girl under two years old with a congenital heart defect. Here the CDR3 reads CASSVGIRGGGGKDPSTDTQYF. The CDR3 bases are TGTGCCAGCAGCGTAGGCATTAGGGGGGGCGGAGGAAAAGATCCTAGCACAGATACGCAGTATTTT.